Listed here is a single T cell receptor beta chain. Healthy HIV-negative adults with no recent acute infections or vaccinations were recruited as donors. CD4+ cell separation produced CD45RA+ naive and CD45RA-negative memory subsets. Sequencing was performed with immunoSEQ multiplex PCR; in TCRdb, only in-frame clones are kept and a portion is missing. The sample records roughly 1,000,000 clones, around 82% being singletons. This sample was included in a study of shared clonotypes between healthy human individuals. Germline-derived CDR1 and CDR2 are KGHSH and LQKENI. The V segment lost 4 bases and the J segment 4 bases; nucleotides outside the gene matches: 2. This CDR3 spans 14 amino acids.

The chain links TRBV18 to TRBJ2-3; 10 bases are a match to TRBD1. The specimen sequenced was memory CD4+ T cells from PBMCs. The subset was: CD45RA-negative fraction. This receptor was taken from a man between 18 and 29 years old in good health. Some clones in this sample may be carry-over from other donors' samples. CDR3 nucleotides: TGTGCCAGCTCACGGGGACAGGGGTCAGATACGCAGTATTTT. Translating gives CASSRGQGSDTQYF.